This record looks at one T cell receptor (beta chain) sequence and its context. The antigen remains undetermined. This specimen comes from a study of cytomegalovirus exposure and HLA in healthy donors. PCR employed 60 Vbeta and 13 Jbeta primers. TCRdb's copy holds only in-frame clones and misses some; the assay was immunoSEQ multiplex PCR. The sample has 100,000 to 150,000 clones; 15% to 20% are singletons. General study points: In an earlier analysis, most TCR beta V segments were productive about 87% or about 30% of the time. Confirmation in vitro established that a few CMV-associated chains were specific for CMV antigens.

Trimming stripped 4 bases from V and 3 bases from J, with 7 bases between. Germline loops: CDR1 LNHDA, CDR2 SQIVND (reference sequence). The CDR3 extends over 12 amino acids. The receptor's source is a female donor in good health and CMV-seropositive. Sequenced: PBMCs. This chain joins TRBV19 and TRBJ2-7, with a possible D match to TRBD2 (6 bases). The CDR3 DNA follows: TGTGCCAGTAGTAAGGACTACTACGAGCAGTACTTC. Its translation: CASSKDYYEQYF. Using reference TRBV19 and TRBJ2-7 for the parts outside the CDR3, the full variable domain is DGGITQSPKYLFRKEGQNVTLSCEQNLNHDAMYWYRQDPGQGLRLIYYSQIVNDFQKGDIAEGYSVSREKKESFPLTVTSAQKNPTAFYLCASSKDYYEQYFGPGTRLTVT.